This T cell receptor (beta chain) stems from a study of Graves' ophthalmopathy and Graves' hyperthyroidism. Only newly diagnosed hyperthyroidism patients aged 18 to 65, with under 2 months' duration, were enrolled. Exclusion covered patients with other autoimmune diseases or uncontrolled infections (as well as pregnancy or lactation). The authors isolated PBMCs from over 7.5 ml of fresh peripheral blood. This CDR3 is 15 amino acids long. J gave up 3 bases and V 5 bases, and 8 bases lay outside the gene matches. RNA transcripts were the template, and TCR beta CDR3 regions were amplified from them. RT-PCR with HTBI primers came first, then second-round multiplex PCR. A single record per CDR3 protein comes from TCRdb applying MiXCR to the multiplex PCR reads. The sample carries some 350,000 distinct CDR3 sequences, roughly 15% recorded once. This clonotype was counted ten times or more.

Sequencing was done on a sample of peripheral blood. V gene TRBV12-3 or TRBV12-4 combines with J gene TRBJ2-7; TRBD1 agrees at 9 bases. The source is an adult woman with stable Graves' hyperthyroidism. The CDR3 DNA follows: TGTGCCAGCAGTCAACCCCCGGGACAGGGCTACGAGCAGTACTTC. This codes for CASSQPPGQGYEQYF.